This is a list of T cell receptor beta chains from one sample in a study of blood T cell repertoires in COVID-19. Data came from immunoSEQ multiplex PCR; TCRdb stores just in-frame clones and leaves some out. This table has over 300,000 clones, 70% to 90% appearing once. Sample: PBMCs or T cells enriched from blood (not recorded which). The source is a middle-aged woman who had recovered from COVID-19. Both conserved end residues are part of each CDR3.

>TRBV2|TRBJ2-3
CASSGIPDTQYF
>TRBV5-6|TRBJ2-1
CASSGWAGGEEQFF
>TRBV30|TRBJ1-1
CAWVVAERGTEAFF
>TRBV24-1|TRBJ2-1
CATSLPPGGFGGSSYNEQFF
>TRBV15|TRBJ1-2
CATSRDPRQNYGYTF
>TRBV6-1|TRBJ2-2
CASSVQLAGNTGELFF
>TRBV21-1|TRBJ2-7
CASSKTQGVGEQYF
>TRBV29-1|TRBJ2-5
CSVEQGEETQYF
>TRBV11-3|TRBJ1-6
CASSRYWGQGRNSPLHF
>TRBV11-2|TRBJ2-5
CATAGTEQETQYF
>TRBV7-6|TRBJ2-1
CASSSSGTYNEQFF
>TRBV19|TRBJ2-1
CASSIGWRDRAYNEQFF
>TRBV28|TRBJ1-1
CASSLERLGPGFF
>TRBV21-1|TRBJ1-2
CASSKGYGNRGIKNYGYTF
>TRBV27|TRBJ2-7
CASSFGGLSYEQYF